Below are 21 T cell receptor beta chains sequenced from a single sample in a study of beta chain features in type 1 diabetes (dated 2018 in TCRdb). The library was generated by the immunoSEQ multiplex PCR assay. The entire isolated RNA was reverse transcribed using the High Capacity cDNA Reverse Transcription Kit, and thus expressed TCRB transcripts were sequenced. Held by TCRdb, this immuneACCESS table contains in-frame sequences only and omits some clones. Under half of the omission traces to an unresolved V gene where checked; the cause of the rest is unknown. Recorded for this sample are almost 350,000 clones; roughly a fifth of them occurred a single time. The ten largest make up approximately 0.041% of the sample. The sample consisted of naive CD4+ T cells from blood. The cell subset or site label corresponds to: true naive CD4+ T cells. These receptors originate from a woman aged 18-35 years in good health.

The sample holds a few counts of this clone. The CDR3 DNA sequence: TGTGCCAGCAGCCTCTCGACCGGGTCCCACGAGCAGTACTTC. It codes for CASSLSTGSHEQYF. This rearrangement joins TRBV7-3 to TRBJ2-7; no definite D call. The CDR3 is made up of 14 amino acids. The germline CDR1 and CDR2 sequences are SGHTA and FQGTGA. V was cut by 5 bases and J by 5 bases, with 16 bases left in between.

The rearrangement links TRBV4-1 to TRBJ2-1, with TRBD1 as a possible D gene (6 bases). This CDR3 contains 16 residues. Trimming pared 0 bases from V and 6 bases from J, leaving 15 bases between. Germline V CDR1 and CDR2: MGHRA, YSYEKL. The CDR3 coding sequence is TGCGCCAGCAGCCAAGACCCCGGGACAAGGGGCAATGAGCAGTTCTTC. It translates to CASSQDPGTRGNEQFF.

This clone was counted only a few times. This chain uses TRBV5-1 with TRBJ2-1; 10 bases line up with TRBD2. The V gene's germline CDR1 is SGHRS and CDR2 YFSETQ. The CDR3 covers 15 residues. J lost 10 bases, V lost 0 bases, and 7 bases had no gene match. CDR3 protein: CASSLVPSGSPEQFF. CDR3 nucleotides: TGCGCCAGCAGCTTGGTGCCTAGCGGGAGTCCCGAGCAGTTCTTC.

The CDR3 DNA sequence: TGCAGCGTGACGACAGGGATGAACACTGAAGCTTTCTTT. As protein: CSVTTGMNTEAFF. The genes are TRBV29-1 and TRBJ1-1, with 7 bases lining up with TRBD1. Germline lookup yields CDR1 SQVTM and CDR2 ANQGSEA. The CDR3 runs to 13 residues. The ends lost 6 bases at V and 0 bases at J; junction bases unmatched: 4. Filled out from reference TRBV29-1 and TRBJ1-1, the complete variable domain reads SAVISQKPSRDICQRGTSLTIQCQVDSQVTMMFWYRQQPGQSLTLIATANQGSEATYESGFVIDKFPISRPNLTFSTLTVSNMSPEDSSIYLCSVTTGMNTEAFFGQGTRLTVV.

The chain has TRBV5-5 and TRBJ2-5, with unresolved D. The CDR3 consists of 14 residues. V dropped 3 bases and J dropped 2 bases, with 11 bases sitting between them. CDR1 and CDR2 from the germline V gene are SGHKS and YYEKEE (reference sequence). CDR3 nucleotides: TGTGCCAGCAGCTCTGGTGGGCAGCAAGAGACCCAGTACTTC. Protein sequence: CASSSGGQQETQYF. The full variable domain, its missing parts supplied by reference TRBV5-5 and TRBJ2-5, is DAGVTQSPTHLIKTRGQQVTLRCSPISGHKSVSWYQQVLGQGPQFIFQYYEKEERGRGNFPDRFSARQFPNYSSELNVNALLLGDSALYLCASSSGGQQETQYFGPGTRLLVL.

This chain uses TRBV6-6 with TRBJ1-5; TRBD1 matches at 8 bases. The CDR3 loop spans 14 amino acids. The germline CDR1 and CDR2 sequences are MNHNY and SVGAGI (reference sequence). After removal of 6 bases from V and 2 bases from J, the junction contained 3 bases not matched to a gene. This CDR3 reads CASRLTGGNQPQHF. The DNA for the CDR3 is TGTGCCAGCAGGCTGACAGGGGGCAATCAGCCCCAGCATTTT.

The rearrangement joins TRBV7-2 to TRBJ2-7, with 10 bases identical to TRBD1. This CDR3 is 14 amino acids long. V was clipped by 5 bases and J by 5 bases; unmatched bases: 6. CDR1 and CDR2 from the germline V gene are SGHTA and FQGNSA. The CDR3 coding sequence is TGTGCCAGCAGCCCCGACAGGGGGCAGGACGAGCAGTACTTC. Its translation: CASSPDRGQDEQYF.

The sample holds one count of this clone. The J gene is TRBJ1-1, the V gene TRBV5-4, with 10 nucleotides matching TRBD1. The CDR3 runs to 15 residues. With 3 bases clipped from V and 6 bases from J, the junction kept 8 bases outside the gene matches. Germline values: CDR1 SGHNT, CDR2 YYREEE (reference sequence). The DNA for the CDR3 is TGTGCCAGCAGCTCACAGTTAGGACAGGGGGCTGAAGCTTTCTTT. Its protein is CASSSQLGQGAEAFF.

J is TRBJ2-4 and V is TRBV14; weak D call: TRBD2 (5 bases). Trimming pared 1 base from V and 1 base from J, leaving 14 bases between. The germline CDR1 and CDR2 sequences are SGHDN and FVKESK. This CDR3 region has 17 residues. The CDR3 loop reads CASSQVGSGKAKNIQYF. The CDR3 region has the DNA TGTGCCAGCAGCCAAGTTGGAAGCGGAAAGGCCAAAAACATTCAGTACTTC.

A note on this clone: An end of the junction differs from the germline gene, which may be a read error. The rearrangement links TRBV7-7 to TRBJ2-1; TRBD2 might be the D (6 bases). This CDR3 contains 16 residues. Germline V gene sequence: CDR1 SSHAT, CDR2 FNYEAQ (reference sequence). The CDR3 loop is CASSPVRAGNTYEQFF. The CDR3 DNA reads TGTGCTAGCAGCCCGGTGCGGGCGGGGAATACTTATGAGCAGTTCTTC. The variable domain in full, completed from reference TRBV7-7 and TRBJ2-1, reads GAGVSQSPRYKVTKRGQDVTLRCDPISSHATLYWYQQALGQGPEFLTYFNYEAQPDKSGLPSDRFSAERPEGSISTLTIQRTEQRDSAMYRCASSPVRAGNTYEQFFGPGTRLTVL.

This rearrangement joins TRBV5-1 to TRBJ1-4, with D tentatively TRBD1 (6 bases). This CDR3 region has 13 residues. Germline CDR1 is SGHRS and CDR2 is YFSETQ. V lost 4 bases to trimming and J lost 8 bases, with 12 bases between them. CDR3 bases: TGCGCCAGCAGCGAAAACAGGGAAGAAAAACTGTTTTTT. It encodes CASSENREEKLFF.

V usage is TRBV5-1 and J usage is TRBJ2-3, with TRBD2 matching over 13 bases. J gave up 3 bases and V 1 base, and 2 bases lay outside the gene matches. The CDR3 is made up of 16 amino acids. Germline assignment: CDR1 SGHRS and CDR2 YFSETQ. CDR3 DNA: TGCGCCAGCAGCTTGACTAGCGGGGGGGTAACAGATACGCAGTATTTT. Amino acid sequence: CASSLTSGGVTDTQYF.

This clone occurred a few times. This same CDR3 is encoded by further DNA sequences in the sample. This rearrangement joins TRBV7-9 to TRBJ1-2, with D perhaps matching TRBD1 (6 bases). This CDR3 region has 12 residues. The germline CDR1 and CDR2 sequences are SEHNR and FQNEAQ (reference sequence). V was trimmed by 4 bases and J by 4 bases, leaving 7 bases between them. In DNA, the CDR3 is TGTGCCAGCAGCTCGGACAGCTATGGCTACACCTTC. Its translation: CASSSDSYGYTF.

The rearrangement links TRBV9 to TRBJ1-1; D unclear. Germline CDR1 is SGDLS and CDR2 is YYNGEE. This CDR3 comprises 13 residues. V lost 10 bases, J lost 2 bases, and 15 bases lay in between. CDR3 protein: CAGAGKLNTEAFF. The CDR3 bases are TGTGCCGGAGCGGGGAAGCTAAACACTGAAGCTTTCTTT.

This clone was seen a handful of times. This rearrangement joins TRBV6-5 to TRBJ2-7; possibly TRBD1 for D (5 bases). Trimming cost V 2 bases and J 6 bases, with 11 bases left between them. The CDR3 covers 13 residues. Germline CDR1 is MNHEY and CDR2 is SVGAGI. In DNA form, the CDR3 reads TGTGCCAGCAGTTACAGGGGTGGGTTCGAGCAGTACTTC. Its protein is CASSYRGGFEQYF.

This clone was counted a single time. The rearrangement joins TRBV9 to TRBJ2-5; D may be TRBD1 (5 bases). The V gene lost 2 bases and the J gene lost 2 bases, with 10 bases spanning the gap. This CDR3 has 14 residues. Germline CDR1 and CDR2: SGDLS and YYNGEE. This CDR3 is CASSVLGEQETQYF. The DNA of the CDR3 is TGTGCCAGCAGCGTTCTAGGGGAACAAGAGACCCAGTACTTC.

The chain carries TRBV7-9 and TRBJ2-5, with a possible D match to TRBD1 (6 bases). V lost 3 bases and J 7 bases, leaving 18 bases between the germline ends. Germline-derived CDR1 and CDR2 are SEHNR and FQNEAQ (reference sequence). The CDR3 extends over 15 amino acids. The CDR3 DNA reads TGTGCCAGCAGCTTGGGACAACCAGATGGTGGGACCCAGTACTTC. Protein product: CASSLGQPDGGTQYF.

This clone was seen a few times. The chain links TRBV19 to TRBJ1-5; D gene uncertain. The CDR3 has 13 residues. V gave up 3 bases and J gave up 5 bases, with 8 bases separating them. In germline, CDR1 is LNHDA, CDR2 SQIVND (reference sequence). The CDR3 is CASSIVSDQPQHF. The CDR3 DNA follows: TGTGCCAGTAGTATCGTATCCGATCAGCCCCAGCATTTT. Looking up the rest from reference TRBV19 and TRBJ1-5 gives the full variable domain: DGGITQSPKYLFRKEGQNVTLSCEQNLNHDAMYWYRQDPGQGLRLIYYSQIVNDFQKGDIAEGYSVSREKKESFPLTVTSAQKNPTAFYLCASSIVSDQPQHFGDGTRLSIL.

The chain joins TRBV19 to TRBJ1-5; TRBD1 might be the D (6 bases). CDR1 LNHDA and CDR2 SQIVND come from the germline V gene (reference sequence). CDR3 length equals 16 residues. V gave up 7 bases and J gave up 1 base, with 17 bases separating them. In DNA form, the CDR3 reads TGTGCCAGTATTTCTACAGGGTTGGGGAGCAATCAGCCCCAGCATTTT. Translated, it gives CASISTGLGSNQPQHF.

This clone was seen a few times. V gene TRBV5-1 combines with J gene TRBJ1-2; D uncertain. CDR3 length: 15 residues. V was cut by 0 bases and J by 6 bases, with 15 bases left in between. Germline-derived CDR1 and CDR2 are SGHRS and YFSETQ. This CDR3 is CASSLDGTGIHGYTF. The CDR3 nucleotides read TGCGCCAGCAGCTTGGACGGCACGGGGATCCATGGCTACACCTTC.

This clone was counted between two and nine times. The chain has TRBV15 and TRBJ2-7; D is unclear. Trimming pared 0 bases from V and 3 bases from J, leaving 3 bases between. This CDR3 is built from 12 residues. Germline values: CDR1 LNHNV, CDR2 YYDKDF (reference sequence). Here the CDR3 reads CATSREYYEQYF. CDR3 DNA: TGTGCCACCAGCAGAGAGTACTACGAGCAGTACTTC. The whole variable domain, filled in from reference TRBV15 and TRBJ2-7, reads DAMVIQNPRYQVTQFGKPVTLSCSQTLNHNVMYWYQQKSSQAPKLLFHYYDKDFNNEADTPDNFQSRRPNTSFCFLDIRSPGLGDTAMYLCATSREYYEQYFGPGTRLTVT.